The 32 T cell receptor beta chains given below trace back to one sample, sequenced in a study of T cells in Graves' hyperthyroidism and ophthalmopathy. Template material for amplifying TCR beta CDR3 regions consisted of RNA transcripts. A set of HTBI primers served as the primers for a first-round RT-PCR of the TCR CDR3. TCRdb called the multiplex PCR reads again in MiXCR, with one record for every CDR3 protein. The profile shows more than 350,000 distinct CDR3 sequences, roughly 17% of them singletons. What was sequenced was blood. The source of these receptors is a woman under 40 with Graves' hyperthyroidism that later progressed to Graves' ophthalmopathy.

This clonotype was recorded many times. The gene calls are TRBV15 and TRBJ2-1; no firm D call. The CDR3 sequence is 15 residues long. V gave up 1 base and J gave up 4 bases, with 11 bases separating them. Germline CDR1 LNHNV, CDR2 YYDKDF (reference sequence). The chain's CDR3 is CATSRVGFEYNEQFF. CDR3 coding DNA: TGTGCCACCAGCAGAGTGGGATTCGAATACAATGAGCAGTTCTTC.

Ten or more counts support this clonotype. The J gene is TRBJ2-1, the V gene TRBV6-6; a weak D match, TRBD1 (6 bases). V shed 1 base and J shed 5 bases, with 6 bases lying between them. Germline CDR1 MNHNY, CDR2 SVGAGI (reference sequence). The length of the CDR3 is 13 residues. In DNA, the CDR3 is TGTGCCAGCAGTTACTGGACAGACAATGAGCAGTTCTTC. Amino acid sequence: CASSYWTDNEQFF.

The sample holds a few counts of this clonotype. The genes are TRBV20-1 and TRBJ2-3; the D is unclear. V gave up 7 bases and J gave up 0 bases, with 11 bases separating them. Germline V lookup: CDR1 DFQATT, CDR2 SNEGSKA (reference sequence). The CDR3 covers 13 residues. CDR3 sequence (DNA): TGCAGTGTCGCATCCGCTAGCACAGATACGCAGTATTTT. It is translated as CSVASASTDTQYF.

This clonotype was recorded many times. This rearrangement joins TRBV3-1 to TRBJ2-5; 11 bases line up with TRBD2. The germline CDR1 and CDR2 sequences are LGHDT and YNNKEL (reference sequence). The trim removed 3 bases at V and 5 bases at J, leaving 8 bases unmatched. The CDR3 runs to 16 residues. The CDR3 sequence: CASSHIIAGGQETQYF. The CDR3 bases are TGTGCCAGCAGCCACATAATAGCGGGGGGGCAGGAGACCCAGTACTTC.

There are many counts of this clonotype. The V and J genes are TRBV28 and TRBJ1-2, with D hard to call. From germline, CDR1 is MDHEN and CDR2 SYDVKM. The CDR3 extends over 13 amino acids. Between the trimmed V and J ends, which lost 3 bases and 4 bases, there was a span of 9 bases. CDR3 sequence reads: CASSLAASYGYTF. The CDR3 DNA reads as TGTGCCAGCAGTTTGGCAGCCTCCTATGGCTACACCTTC.

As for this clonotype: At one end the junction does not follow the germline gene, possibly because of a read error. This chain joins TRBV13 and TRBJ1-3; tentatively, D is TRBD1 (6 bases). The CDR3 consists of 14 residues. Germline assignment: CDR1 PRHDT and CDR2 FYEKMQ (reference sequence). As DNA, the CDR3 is TGTGCCAGCAGCGTTGGACAGTCTGGGAACACCATATATTTT. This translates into CASSVGQSGNTIYF.

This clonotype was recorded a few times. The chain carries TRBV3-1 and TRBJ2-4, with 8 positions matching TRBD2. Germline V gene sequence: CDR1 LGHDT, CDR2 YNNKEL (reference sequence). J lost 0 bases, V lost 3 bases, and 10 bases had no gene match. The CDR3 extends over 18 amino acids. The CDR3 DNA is TGTGCCAGCAGCCACGCTAGTTCAGCGGGAGCAGCCAAAAACATTCAGTACTTC. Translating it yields CASSHASSAGAAKNIQYF. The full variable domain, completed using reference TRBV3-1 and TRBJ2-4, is DTAVSQTPKYLVTQMGNDKSIKCEQNLGHDTMYWYKQDSKKFLKIMFSYNNKELIINETVPNRFSPKSPDKAHLNLHINSLELGDSAVYFCASSHASSAGAAKNIQYFGAGTRLSVL.

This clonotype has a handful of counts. The chain's CDR3 is CASSARGGDTGELFF. CDR3 DNA: TGTGCCAGCTCTGCGAGGGGTGGGGACACCGGGGAGCTGTTTTTT. This chain joins TRBV6-1 and TRBJ2-2; the D gene could be TRBD1 or TRBD2 (5 bases each). V dropped 8 bases and J dropped 3 bases, with 16 bases sitting between them. Germline loops: CDR1 MNHNS, CDR2 SASEGT. The CDR3 runs to 15 residues.

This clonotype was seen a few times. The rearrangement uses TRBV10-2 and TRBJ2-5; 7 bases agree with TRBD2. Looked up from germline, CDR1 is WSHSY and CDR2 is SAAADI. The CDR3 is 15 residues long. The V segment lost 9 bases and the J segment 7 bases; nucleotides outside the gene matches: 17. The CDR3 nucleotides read TGCGCCAGTGGCTTCGTGTTGGCGGGAGAGGGGACCCAGTACTTC. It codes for CASGFVLAGEGTQYF.

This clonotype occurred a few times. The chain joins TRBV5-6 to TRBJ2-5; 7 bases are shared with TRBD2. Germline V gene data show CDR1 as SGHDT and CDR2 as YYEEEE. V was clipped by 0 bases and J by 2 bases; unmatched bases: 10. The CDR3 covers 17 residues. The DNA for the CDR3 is TGTGCCAGCAGCTTGGCGGTCTTTCGGGGGGAACAAGAGACCCAGTACTTC. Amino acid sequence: CASSLAVFRGEQETQYF.

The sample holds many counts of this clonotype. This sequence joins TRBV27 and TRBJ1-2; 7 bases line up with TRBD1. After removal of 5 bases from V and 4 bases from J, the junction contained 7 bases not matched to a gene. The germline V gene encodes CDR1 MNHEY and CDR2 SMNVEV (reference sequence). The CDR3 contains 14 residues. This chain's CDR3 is CASSPGQSFYGYTF. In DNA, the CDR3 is TGTGCCAGCAGTCCGGGACAGTCCTTCTATGGCTACACCTTC.

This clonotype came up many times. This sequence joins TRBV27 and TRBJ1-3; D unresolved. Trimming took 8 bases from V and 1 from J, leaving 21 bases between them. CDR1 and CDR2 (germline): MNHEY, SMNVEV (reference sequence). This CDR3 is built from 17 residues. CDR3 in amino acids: CASQPLESVGSGNTIYF. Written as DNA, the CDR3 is TGTGCCAGCCAGCCGTTAGAGTCAGTGGGGTCTGGAAACACCATATATTTT.

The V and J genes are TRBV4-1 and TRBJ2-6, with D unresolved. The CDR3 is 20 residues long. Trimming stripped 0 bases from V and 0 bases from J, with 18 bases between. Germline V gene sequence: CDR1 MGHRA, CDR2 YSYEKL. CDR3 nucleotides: TGCGCCAGCAGCCAAGATCCGACCCACAGTAAAAACTCTGGGGCCAACGTCCTGACTTTC. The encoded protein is CASSQDPTHSKNSGANVLTF.

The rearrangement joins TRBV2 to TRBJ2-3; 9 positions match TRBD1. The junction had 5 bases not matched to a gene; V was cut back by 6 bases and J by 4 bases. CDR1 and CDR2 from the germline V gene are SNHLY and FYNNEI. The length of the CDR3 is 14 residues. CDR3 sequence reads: CASRTGGPADTQYF. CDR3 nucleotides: TGTGCCAGCAGGACAGGGGGGCCCGCAGATACGCAGTATTTT.

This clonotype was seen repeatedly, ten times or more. The CDR3 bases are TGTGCCAGCAGCCCTCGACAGGGGGGCAACACTGAAGCTTTCTTT. Its translation is CASSPRQGGNTEAFF. The V call is TRBV9, the J call TRBJ1-1; 9 nucleotides agree with TRBD1. Germline V CDR1 and CDR2: SGDLS, YYNGEE. J was trimmed by 2 bases and V by 4 bases; bases with no gene match: 6. The CDR3 contains 15 residues.

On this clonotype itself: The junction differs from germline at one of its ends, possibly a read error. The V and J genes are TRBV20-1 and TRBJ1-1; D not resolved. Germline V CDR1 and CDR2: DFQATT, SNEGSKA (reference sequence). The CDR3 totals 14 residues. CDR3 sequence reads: CTSKRRGMNTEAFF. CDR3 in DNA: TGTACTAGTAAACGGAGAGGAATGAACACTGAAGCTTTCTTT.

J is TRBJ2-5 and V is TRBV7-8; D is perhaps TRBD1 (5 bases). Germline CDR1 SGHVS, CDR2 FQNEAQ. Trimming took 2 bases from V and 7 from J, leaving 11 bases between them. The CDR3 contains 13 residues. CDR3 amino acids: CASSLRQPGTQYF. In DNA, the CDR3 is TGTGCCAGCAGCTTACGACAGCCGGGGACCCAGTACTTC.

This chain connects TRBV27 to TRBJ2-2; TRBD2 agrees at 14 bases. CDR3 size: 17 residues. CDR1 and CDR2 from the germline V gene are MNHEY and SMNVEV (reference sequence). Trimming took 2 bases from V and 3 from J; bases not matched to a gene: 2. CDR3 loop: CASSLGTSGSDTGELFF. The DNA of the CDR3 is TGTGCCAGCAGTTTAGGGACTAGCGGGAGTGACACCGGGGAGCTGTTTTTT.

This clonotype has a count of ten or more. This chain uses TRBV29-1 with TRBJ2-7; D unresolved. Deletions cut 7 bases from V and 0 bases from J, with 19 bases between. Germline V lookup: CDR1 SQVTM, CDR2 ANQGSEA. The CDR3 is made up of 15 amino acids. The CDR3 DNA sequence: TGCAGCGCCCGCCTCCGGAACAGAAGCTCCTACGAGCAGTACTTC. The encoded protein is CSARLRNRSSYEQYF.

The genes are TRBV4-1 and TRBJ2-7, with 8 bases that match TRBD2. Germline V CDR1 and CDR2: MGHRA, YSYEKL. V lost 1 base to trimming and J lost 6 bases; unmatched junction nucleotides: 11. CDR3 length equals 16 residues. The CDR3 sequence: CASSQVLGTRVVEQYF. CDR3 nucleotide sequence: TGCGCCAGCAGCCAAGTTTTGGGGACTAGAGTGGTCGAGCAGTACTTC.

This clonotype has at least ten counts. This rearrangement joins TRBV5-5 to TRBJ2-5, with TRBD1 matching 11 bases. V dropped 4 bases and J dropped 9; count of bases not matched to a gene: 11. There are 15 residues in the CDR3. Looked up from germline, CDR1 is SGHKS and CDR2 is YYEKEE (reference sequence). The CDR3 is CASSAGTGGGWAQYF. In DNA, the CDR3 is TGTGCCAGCAGCGCTGGGACAGGGGGAGGTTGGGCCCAGTACTTC.

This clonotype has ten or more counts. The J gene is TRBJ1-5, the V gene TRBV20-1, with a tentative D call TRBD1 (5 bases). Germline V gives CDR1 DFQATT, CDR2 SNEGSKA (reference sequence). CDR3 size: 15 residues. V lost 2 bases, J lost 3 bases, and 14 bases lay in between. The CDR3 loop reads CSARRDSNFNQPQHF. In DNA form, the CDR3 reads TGCAGTGCTAGACGAGACAGCAACTTCAATCAGCCCCAGCATTTT.

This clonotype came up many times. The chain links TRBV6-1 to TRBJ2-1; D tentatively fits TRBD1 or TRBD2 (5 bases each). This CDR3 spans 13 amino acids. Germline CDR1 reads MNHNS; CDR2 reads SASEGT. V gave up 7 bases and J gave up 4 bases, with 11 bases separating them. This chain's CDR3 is CASKTGLYNEQFF. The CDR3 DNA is TGTGCCAGCAAGACGGGGCTGTACAATGAGCAGTTCTTC.

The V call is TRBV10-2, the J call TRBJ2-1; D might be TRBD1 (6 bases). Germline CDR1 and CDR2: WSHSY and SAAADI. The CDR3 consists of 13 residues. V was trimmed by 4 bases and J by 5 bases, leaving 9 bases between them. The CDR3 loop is CASSGTANNEQFF. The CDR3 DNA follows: TGCGCCAGCAGTGGGACAGCAAACAATGAGCAGTTCTTC.

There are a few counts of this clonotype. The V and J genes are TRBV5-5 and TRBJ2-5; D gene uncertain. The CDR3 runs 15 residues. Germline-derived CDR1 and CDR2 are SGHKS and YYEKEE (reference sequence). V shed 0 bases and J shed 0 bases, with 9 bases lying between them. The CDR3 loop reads CASSLEGRHQETQYF. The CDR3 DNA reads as TGTGCCAGCAGCTTGGAGGGCAGACACCAAGAGACCCAGTACTTC.

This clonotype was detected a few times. CDR3 coding DNA: TGCGCCAGCAGCCAAGAAACGGTGGAGCAGTTCTTC. Protein sequence: CASSQETVEQFF. This chain joins TRBV4-1 and TRBJ2-1; D not resolved. The CDR3 runs 12 residues. V was trimmed by 0 bases and J by 10 bases, leaving 7 bases between them. CDR1 is MGHRA, CDR2 YSYEKL, per germline.

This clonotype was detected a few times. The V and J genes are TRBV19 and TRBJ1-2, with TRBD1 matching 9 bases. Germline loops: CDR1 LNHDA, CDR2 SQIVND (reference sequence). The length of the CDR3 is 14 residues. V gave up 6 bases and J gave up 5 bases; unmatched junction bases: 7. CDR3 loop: CASRGTGPRYGYTF. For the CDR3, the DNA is TGTGCCAGTAGGGGGACAGGGCCCAGGTATGGCTACACCTTC.

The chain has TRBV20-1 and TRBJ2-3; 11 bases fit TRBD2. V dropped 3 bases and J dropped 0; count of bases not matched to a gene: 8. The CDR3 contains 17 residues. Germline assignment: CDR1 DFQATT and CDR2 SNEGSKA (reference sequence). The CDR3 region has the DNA TGCAGTGCTAGTACATGGGGACTAGCGGTCAGCACAGATACGCAGTATTTT. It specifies CSASTWGLAVSTDTQYF.

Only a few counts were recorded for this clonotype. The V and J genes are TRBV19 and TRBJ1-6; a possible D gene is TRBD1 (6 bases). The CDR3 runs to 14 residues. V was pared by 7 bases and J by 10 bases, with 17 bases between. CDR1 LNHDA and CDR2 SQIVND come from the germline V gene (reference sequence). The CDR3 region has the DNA TGTGCCAGTAACGTATACGGGGGACAATCACCCCTCCACTTT. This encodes CASNVYGGQSPLHF.

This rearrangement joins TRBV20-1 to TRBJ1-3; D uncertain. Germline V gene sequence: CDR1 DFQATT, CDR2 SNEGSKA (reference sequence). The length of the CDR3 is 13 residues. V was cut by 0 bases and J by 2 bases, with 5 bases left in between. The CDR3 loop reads CSARDLPGNTIYF. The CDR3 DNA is TGCAGTGCTAGAGACCTCCCTGGAAACACCATATATTTT.

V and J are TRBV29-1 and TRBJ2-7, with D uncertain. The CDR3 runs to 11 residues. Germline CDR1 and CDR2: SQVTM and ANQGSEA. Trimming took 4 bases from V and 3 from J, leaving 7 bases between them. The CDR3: CSVGSDYEQYF. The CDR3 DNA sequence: TGCAGCGTTGGTTCAGACTACGAGCAGTACTTC.

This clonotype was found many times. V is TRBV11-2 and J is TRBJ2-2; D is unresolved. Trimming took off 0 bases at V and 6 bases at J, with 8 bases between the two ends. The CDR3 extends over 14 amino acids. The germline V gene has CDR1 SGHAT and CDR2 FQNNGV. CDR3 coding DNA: TGTGCCAGCAGCTTAGATCGAAGGGCCGGGGAGCTGTTTTTT. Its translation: CASSLDRRAGELFF.